These T cell receptor beta chains were read from a single sample in a study of shared clonotypes between healthy human individuals. TCRdb's copy holds only in-frame clones and misses some; the assay was immunoSEQ multiplex PCR. The data show over a million clones, with around 78% seen just once and roughly 0.56% held by the top ten. The sample comprised memory CD4+ T cells from PBMCs. The receptors come from a young man in good health. Some clones in this sample may be carry-over from other donors' samples. Each CDR3 is given with its conserved first and last residue. D genes are given only for firm matches. Size values are once, few and many counts, or a class for expanded clones, and some rows have none.

V gene	J gene	clone size	CDR3 length	D gene	CDR3 protein	CDR3 DNA
TRBV7-2	TRBJ2-3	.	14	TRBD2	CASSPGLAVTTQYF	TGTGCCAGCAGCCCGGGACTAGCTGTAACTACGCAGTATTTT
TRBV2	TRBJ2-5	.	13	.	CASRGSDEETQYF	TGTGCCAGCAGGGGATCGGACGAAGAGACCCAGTACTTC
TRBV5-5	TRBJ1-4	.	14	.	CASFPEAWGEKLFF	TGTGCCAGCTTCCCGGAGGCCTGGGGGGAAAAACTGTTTTTT
TRBV29-1	TRBJ1-2	.	14	TRBD1	CSAGDTGGSYGYTF	TGCAGCGCTGGGGATACAGGGGGAAGCTATGGCTACACCTTC
TRBV2	TRBJ1-1	.	15	.	CASRPLGGKFPEAFF	TGTGCCAGCAGGCCCTTGGGGGGTAAGTTCCCTGAAGCTTTCTTT
TRBV7-3	TRBJ2-5	.	13	.	CASSRQGGETQYF	TGTGCCAGCAGCCGACAGGGAGGCGAGACCCAGTACTTC
TRBV2	TRBJ1-1	.	11	.	CASSAKVEAFF	TGTGCCAGCAGTGCCAAGGTTGAAGCTTTCTTT
TRBV28	TRBJ2-5	.	10	.	CASRKETQYF	TGTGCCAGCAGAAAAGAGACCCAGTACTTC
TRBV5-1	TRBJ1-2	.	14	.	CASSLGTQQRGYTF	TGCGCCAGCAGCTTGGGGACCCAACAAAGGGGCTACACCTTC
TRBV5-1	TRBJ1-4	few	14	TRBD1	CASTAGTGKEKLFF	TGCGCCAGCACCGCCGGGACAGGGAAAGAAAAACTGTTTTTT
TRBV14	TRBJ1-1	.	14	.	CASSLLGGNTEAFF	TGTGCCAGCAGCCTACTCGGGGGCAACACTGAAGCTTTCTTT